This T cell receptor (beta chain) was sequenced in a study of identical twins' blood T cells (dated by TCRdb to the early 2010s). For the study in its entirety: Around 50 million Illumina reads were obtained across roughly 12 libraries, comprising six alpha-chain and six beta-chain libraries. Using next-generation sequencing, the study compared the TCR alpha and beta chain repertoires of three pairs of monozygous twins to assess how genetics influences repertoire formation. What the research found in general, with its limitations: Because the twins were reared together, environmental influences could not be excluded as an explanation for twin similarity. V gene usage was reported to be markedly more similar within twin pairs than between unrelated donors, even among non-selected out-of-frame TCRbeta clonotypes. Validation by independent studies was stated to be required for the proposed role of the TCRalpha J segment in MHC recognition during thymic selection. The count of CDR3 clonotypes shared by two donors depended mainly on the product of the two donors' cloneset sizes, and twins did not clearly depart from this trend. Among the most abundant TCRbeta clonotypes, more CDR3 sequences were shared by each donor with her twin than with unrelated donors.

Six healthy women forming three monozygous twin pairs were used as donors. All three twin pairs had been reared together and were thought likely to have met the same infectious agents and vaccines. RNA was isolated from peripheral blood mononuclear cells and used to prepare TCR cDNA libraries. From the germline V gene, CDR1 is MNHEY and CDR2 is SVGAGI. A distance of 10 bases separates the germline ends of V and J, which lose 2 bases and 6 bases respectively. Including cysteine and phenylalanine, the CDR3 has 13 amino acids. Just the 39-base CDR3 DNA is kept, in frame starting at base 1. The library was made by 5' RACE. Reads for this sample came from an Illumina Genome Analyzer IIx. RNA-based TCR cDNA libraries were prepared by a previously described protocol with several modifications. Sample-specific barcodes were introduced on both ends of each TCR cDNA library during cDNA synthesis and amplification to prevent cross-contamination. From the authors' description of their analysis: Between about 100,000 and nearly 500,000 clonotypes were identified per individual, and roughly 2.2 to 3.6 million CDR3-containing reads were obtained per library. After reads with improper barcode index combinations were thrown out, a cloneset for each library was built using the MiTCR software. MiTCR filtered or rescued low-quality reads and corrected PCR and sequencing errors when assembling CDR3 clonotypes. Artificial out-of-frame clonotypes were mapped to in-frame sequences, with one indel allowed in the CDR3, and then removed. Similarity of V and J gene usage between donors was measured as Jensen-Shannon divergence divided by mean entropy. The raw public reads went through TCRdb reprocessing: fastp at Q25, MiXCR clone calling, in-frame beta chains kept. Rows are combined by CDR3 protein, so each entry shows the most common genes and DNA. Clone size and V and J calls follow TCRdb, not the original study. This sample lists roughly 380,000 distinct CDR3 sequences; roughly 28% were detected once. The top ten hold 5.5% to 6.5% of the sample.

This clonotype occurred a few times. It lacks a known antigen. No qualities accompany the bases; no much larger clone lies one base away. Recombination linked TRBV6-5 to TRBJ1-2, with the D gene not clear enough to name. The receptor's source is a woman aged 18-49 years in good health. Material for sequencing was PBMCs. The nucleotide sequence reads TGTGCCAGCAGTTACACGGGCCTGGATGGCTACACCTTC. The encoded protein is CASSYTGLDGYTF.